The sequence of this T cell receptor beta chain was determined in a study of post-analysis software for immune sequencing data. General observations from the study: Patients with multiple sclerosis recorded significantly lower normalized Chao1 diversity than controls, the study found. There were roughly five TRBV segments more frequent in patients than controls, and TRBV5-6, TRBV5-1 and TRBV20-1 were among them. F-measure co-clustering was strong for batch-matched samples.

Trimming pared 1 base from V and 0 bases from J, leaving 15 bases between. The CDR3 extends over 18 amino acids. Germline-derived CDR1 and CDR2 are SGHDN and FVKESK. With respect to this clonotype: Antigen: not known.

Researchers reported that TCR beta cDNA libraries carried unique molecular identifiers. The source material, roughly 0.9 to 11 million T cells, gave rise to 400,000 to 600,000 cDNA molecules. TCRdb reprocessed the PCR reads via MiXCR and lists one record per CDR3 protein. This table holds roughly 870,000 distinct CDR3 sequences, roughly 58% found once. The TCR sequence derives from a girl aged 5-17 years with multiple sclerosis. The source material was blood. The chain uses TRBV14 and TRBJ2-2; a weak D match, TRBD2 (6 bases). As DNA, the CDR3 is TGTGCCAGCAGCCAAGCCCTCCTCGGGGGAGCGAACACCGGGGAGCTGTTTTTT. Its protein is CASSQALLGGANTGELFF.